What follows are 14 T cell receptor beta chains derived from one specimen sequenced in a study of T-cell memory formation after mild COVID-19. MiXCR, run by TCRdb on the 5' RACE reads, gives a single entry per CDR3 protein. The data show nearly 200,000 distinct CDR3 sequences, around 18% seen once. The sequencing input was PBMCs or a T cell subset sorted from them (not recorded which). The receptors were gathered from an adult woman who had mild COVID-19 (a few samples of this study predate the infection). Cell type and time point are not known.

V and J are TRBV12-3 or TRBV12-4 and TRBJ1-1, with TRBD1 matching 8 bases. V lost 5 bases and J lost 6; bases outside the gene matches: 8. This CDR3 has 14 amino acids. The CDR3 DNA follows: TGTGCCAGCAGTACCTCACAGGGGGTAGCTGAAGCTTTCTTT. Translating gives CASSTSQGVAEAFF.

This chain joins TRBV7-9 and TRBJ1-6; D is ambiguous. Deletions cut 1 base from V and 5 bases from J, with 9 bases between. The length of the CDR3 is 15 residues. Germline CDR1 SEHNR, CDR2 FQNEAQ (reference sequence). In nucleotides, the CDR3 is TGTGCCAGCAGCTTAGATGGCGTCGATAATTCACCCCTCCACTTT. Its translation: CASSLDGVDNSPLHF. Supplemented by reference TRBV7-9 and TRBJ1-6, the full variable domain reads DTGVSQNPRHKITKRGQNVTFRCDPISEHNRLYWYRQTLGQGPEFLTYFQNEAQLEKSRLLSDRFSAERPKGSFSTLEIQRTEQGDSAMYLCASSLDGVDNSPLHFGNGTRLTVT.

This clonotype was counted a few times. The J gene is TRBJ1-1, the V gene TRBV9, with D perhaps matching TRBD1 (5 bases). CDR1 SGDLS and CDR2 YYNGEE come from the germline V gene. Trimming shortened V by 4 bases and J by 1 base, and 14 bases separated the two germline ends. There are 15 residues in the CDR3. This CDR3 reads CASSLGDPGNTEAFF. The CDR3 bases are TGTGCCAGCAGCTTGGGGGATCCGGGGAACACTGAAGCTTTCTTT.

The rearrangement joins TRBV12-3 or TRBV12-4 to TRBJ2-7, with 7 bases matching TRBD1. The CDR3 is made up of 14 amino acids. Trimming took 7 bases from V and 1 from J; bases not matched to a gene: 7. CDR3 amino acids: CASKTGTVSYEQYF. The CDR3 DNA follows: TGTGCCAGCAAGACCGGGACAGTTTCCTACGAGCAGTACTTC.

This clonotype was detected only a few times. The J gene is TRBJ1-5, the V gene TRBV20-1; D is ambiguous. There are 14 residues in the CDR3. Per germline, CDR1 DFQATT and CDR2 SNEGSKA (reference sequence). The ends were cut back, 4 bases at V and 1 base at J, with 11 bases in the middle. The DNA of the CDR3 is TGCAGTGCTATCGATAGGAAAAGCAATCAGCCCCAGCATTTT. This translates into CSAIDRKSNQPQHF.

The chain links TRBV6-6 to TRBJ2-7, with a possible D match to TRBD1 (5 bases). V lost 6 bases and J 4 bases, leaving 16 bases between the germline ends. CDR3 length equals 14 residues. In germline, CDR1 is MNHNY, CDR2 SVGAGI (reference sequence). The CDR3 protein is CASSVDREFYEQYF. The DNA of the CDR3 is TGTGCCAGCAGCGTTGACAGAGAGTTTTACGAGCAGTACTTC.

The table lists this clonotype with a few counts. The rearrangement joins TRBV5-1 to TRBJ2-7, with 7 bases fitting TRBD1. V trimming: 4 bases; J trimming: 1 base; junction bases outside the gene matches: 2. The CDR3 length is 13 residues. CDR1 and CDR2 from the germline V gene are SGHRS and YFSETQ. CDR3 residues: CASSGDSSYEQYF. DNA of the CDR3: TGCGCCAGCAGCGGGGACAGTTCCTACGAGCAGTACTTC.

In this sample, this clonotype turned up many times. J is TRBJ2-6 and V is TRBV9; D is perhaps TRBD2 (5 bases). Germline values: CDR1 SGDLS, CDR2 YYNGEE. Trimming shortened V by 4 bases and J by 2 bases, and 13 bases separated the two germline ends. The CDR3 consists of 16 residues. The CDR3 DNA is TGTGCCAGCAGCCCGAGGGTTAACCCTGGGGCCAACGTCCTGACTTTC. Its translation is CASSPRVNPGANVLTF.

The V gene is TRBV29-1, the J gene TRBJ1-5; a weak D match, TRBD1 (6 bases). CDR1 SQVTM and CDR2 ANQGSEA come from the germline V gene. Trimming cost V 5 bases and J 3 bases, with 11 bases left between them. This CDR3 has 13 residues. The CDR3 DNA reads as TGCAGCGTTCGCAGGGGACACAATCAGCCCCAGCATTTT. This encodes CSVRRGHNQPQHF.

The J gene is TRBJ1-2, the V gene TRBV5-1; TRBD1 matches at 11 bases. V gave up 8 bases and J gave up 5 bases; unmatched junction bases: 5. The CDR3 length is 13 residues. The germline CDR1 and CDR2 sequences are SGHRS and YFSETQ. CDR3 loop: CASGQGARYGYTF. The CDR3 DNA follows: TGCGCCAGTGGACAGGGGGCTCGGTATGGCTACACCTTC.

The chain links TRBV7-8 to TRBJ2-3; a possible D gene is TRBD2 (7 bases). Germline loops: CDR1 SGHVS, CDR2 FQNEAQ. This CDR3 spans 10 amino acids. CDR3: CWGGEDTQYF. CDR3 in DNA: TGTTGGGGGGGCGAGGATACGCAGTATTTT.

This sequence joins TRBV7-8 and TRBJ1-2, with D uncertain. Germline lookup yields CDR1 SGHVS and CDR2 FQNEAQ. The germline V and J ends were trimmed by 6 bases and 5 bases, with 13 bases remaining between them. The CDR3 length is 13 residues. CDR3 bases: TGTGCCAGCAGTTCAAAGGCCCAGTATGGCTACACCTTC. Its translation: CASSSKAQYGYTF.

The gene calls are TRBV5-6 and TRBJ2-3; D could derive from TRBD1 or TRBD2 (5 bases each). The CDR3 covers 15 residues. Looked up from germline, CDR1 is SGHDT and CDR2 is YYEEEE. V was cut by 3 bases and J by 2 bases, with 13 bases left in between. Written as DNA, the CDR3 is TGTGCCAGCAGCTCGGGACCTGGGATCACAGATACGCAGTATTTT. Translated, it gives CASSSGPGITDTQYF.

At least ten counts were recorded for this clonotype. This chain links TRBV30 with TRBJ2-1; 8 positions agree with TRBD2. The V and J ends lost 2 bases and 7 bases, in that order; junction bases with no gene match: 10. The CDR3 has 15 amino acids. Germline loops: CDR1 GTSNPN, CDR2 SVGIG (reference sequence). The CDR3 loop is CAWSKGSSGLNEQFF. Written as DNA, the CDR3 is TGTGCCTGGAGTAAGGGGTCTAGCGGGTTGAATGAGCAGTTCTTC.